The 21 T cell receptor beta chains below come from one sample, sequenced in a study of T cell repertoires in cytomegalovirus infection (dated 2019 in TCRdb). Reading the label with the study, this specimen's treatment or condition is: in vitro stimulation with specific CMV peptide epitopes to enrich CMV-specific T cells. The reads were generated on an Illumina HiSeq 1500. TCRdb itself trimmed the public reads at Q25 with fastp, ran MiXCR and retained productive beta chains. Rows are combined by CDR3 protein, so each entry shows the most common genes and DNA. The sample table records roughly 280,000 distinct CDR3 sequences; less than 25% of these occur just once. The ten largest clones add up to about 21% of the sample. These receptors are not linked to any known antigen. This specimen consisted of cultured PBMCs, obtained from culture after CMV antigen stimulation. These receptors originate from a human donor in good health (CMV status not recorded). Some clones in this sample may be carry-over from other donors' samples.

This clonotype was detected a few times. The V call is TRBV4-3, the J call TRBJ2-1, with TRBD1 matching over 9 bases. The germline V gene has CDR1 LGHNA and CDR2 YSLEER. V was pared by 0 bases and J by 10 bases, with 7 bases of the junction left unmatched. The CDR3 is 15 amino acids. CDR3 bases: TGCGCCAGCAGCCAAGACCGGGACAGGGCAGCCGAGCAGTTCTTC. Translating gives CASSQDRDRAAEQFF.

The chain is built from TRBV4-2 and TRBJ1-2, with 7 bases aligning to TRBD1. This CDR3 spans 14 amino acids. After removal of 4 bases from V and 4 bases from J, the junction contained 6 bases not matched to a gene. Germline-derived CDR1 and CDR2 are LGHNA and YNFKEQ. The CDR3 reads CASSPDREGYGYTF. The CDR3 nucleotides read TGTGCCAGCAGCCCTGACAGGGAAGGCTATGGCTACACCTTC.

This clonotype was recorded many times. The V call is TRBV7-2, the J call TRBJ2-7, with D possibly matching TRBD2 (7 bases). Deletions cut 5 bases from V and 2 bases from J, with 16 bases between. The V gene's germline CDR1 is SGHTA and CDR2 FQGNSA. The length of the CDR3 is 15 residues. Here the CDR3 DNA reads TGTGCCAGCAGCGCGGGGGCTTTAGGGGCCTACGAGCAGTACTTC. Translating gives CASSAGALGAYEQYF.

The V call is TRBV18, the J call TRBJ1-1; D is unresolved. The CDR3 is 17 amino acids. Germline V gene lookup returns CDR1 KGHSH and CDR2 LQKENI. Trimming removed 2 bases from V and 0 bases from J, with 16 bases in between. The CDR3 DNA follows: TGTGCCAGCTCACCAAGAGGCTCCGGTGTCCTGAACACTGAAGCTTTCTTT. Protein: CASSPRGSGVLNTEAFF.

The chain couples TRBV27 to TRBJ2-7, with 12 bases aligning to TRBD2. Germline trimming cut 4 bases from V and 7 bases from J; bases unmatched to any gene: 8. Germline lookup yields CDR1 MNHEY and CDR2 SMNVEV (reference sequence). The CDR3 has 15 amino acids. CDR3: CASSSRLAGAREQYF. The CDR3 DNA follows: TGTGCCAGCAGTTCAAGACTAGCGGGAGCTCGGGAGCAGTACTTC.

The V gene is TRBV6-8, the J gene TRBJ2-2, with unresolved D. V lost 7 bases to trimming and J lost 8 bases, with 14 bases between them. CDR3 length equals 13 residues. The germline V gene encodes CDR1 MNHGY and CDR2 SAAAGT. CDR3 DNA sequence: TGTGCCAGCAAAGAGACGATATTAGGGGAGCTGTTTTTT. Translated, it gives CASKETILGELFF.

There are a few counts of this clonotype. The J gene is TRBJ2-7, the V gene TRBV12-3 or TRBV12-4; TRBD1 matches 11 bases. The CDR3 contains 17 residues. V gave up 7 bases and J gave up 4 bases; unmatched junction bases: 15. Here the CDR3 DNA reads TGTGCCAGCACCTCGGGACAGGGGGGAAGACCGCAGTACGAGCAGTACTTC. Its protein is CASTSGQGGRPQYEQYF.

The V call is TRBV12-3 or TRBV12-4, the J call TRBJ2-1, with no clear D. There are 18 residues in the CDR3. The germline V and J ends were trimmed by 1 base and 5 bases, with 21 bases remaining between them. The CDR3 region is CASSLGVYRGRGDNEQFF. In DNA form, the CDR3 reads TGTGCCAGCAGTTTAGGGGTGTACCGCGGTCGAGGTGACAATGAGCAGTTCTTC.

CDR3 DNA sequence: TGCAGTGCTCCGAGGGAGGTAAGGCAGTTCTTC. This encodes CSAPREVRQFF. The V call is TRBV20-1, the J call TRBJ2-1; tentatively, D is TRBD2 (6 bases). The CDR3 sequence is 11 residues long. Between the trimmed V and J ends, which lost 5 bases and 12 bases, there was a span of 14 bases. The V gene's germline CDR1 is DFQATT and CDR2 SNEGSKA (reference sequence).

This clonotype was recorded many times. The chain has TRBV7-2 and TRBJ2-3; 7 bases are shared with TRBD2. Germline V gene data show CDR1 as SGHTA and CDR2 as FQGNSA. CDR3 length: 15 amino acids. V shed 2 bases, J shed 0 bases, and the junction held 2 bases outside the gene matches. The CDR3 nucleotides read TGTGCCAGCAGCTTATGGCGGGAGAGCACAGATACGCAGTATTTT. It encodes CASSLWRESTDTQYF.

The CDR3 here is CASSDSGYYGYTF. The CDR3, as DNA: TGTGCCAGCAGTGATTCCGGATACTATGGCTACACCTTC. The chain has TRBV25-1 and TRBJ1-2; D is unresolved. V gave up 3 bases and J gave up 3 bases, with 8 bases separating them. The CDR3 runs to 13 residues. From germline, CDR1 is MGHDK and CDR2 SYGVNS.

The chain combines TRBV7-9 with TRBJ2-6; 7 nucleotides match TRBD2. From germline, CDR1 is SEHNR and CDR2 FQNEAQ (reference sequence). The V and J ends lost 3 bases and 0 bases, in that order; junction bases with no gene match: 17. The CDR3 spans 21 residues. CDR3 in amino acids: CASSLSLGRRGDLSGANVLTF. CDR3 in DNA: TGTGCCAGCAGCTTGAGTCTAGGGCGCCGGGGGGATCTCTCTGGGGCCAACGTCCTGACTTTC.

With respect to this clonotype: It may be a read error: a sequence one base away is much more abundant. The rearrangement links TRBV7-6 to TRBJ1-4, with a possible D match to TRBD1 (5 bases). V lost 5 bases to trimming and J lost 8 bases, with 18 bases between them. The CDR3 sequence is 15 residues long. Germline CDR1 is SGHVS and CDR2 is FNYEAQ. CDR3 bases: TGTGCCAGCAGCCCAAAGACAGCCAGGGACGAAAAACTGTTTTTT. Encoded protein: CASSPKTARDEKLFF.

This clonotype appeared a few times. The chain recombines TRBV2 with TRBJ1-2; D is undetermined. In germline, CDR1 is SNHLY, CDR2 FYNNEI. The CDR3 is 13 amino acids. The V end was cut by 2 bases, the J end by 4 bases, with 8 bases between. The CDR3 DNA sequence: TGTGCCAGCAGTGAAAGTAGAGGCTATGGCTACACCTTC. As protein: CASSESRGYGYTF.

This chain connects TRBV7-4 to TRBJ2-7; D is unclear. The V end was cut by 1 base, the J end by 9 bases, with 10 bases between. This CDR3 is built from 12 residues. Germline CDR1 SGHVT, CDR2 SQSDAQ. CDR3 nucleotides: TGTGCCAGCAGCTTAGAGCCTAGTAGGCAGTACTTC. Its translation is CASSLEPSRQYF.

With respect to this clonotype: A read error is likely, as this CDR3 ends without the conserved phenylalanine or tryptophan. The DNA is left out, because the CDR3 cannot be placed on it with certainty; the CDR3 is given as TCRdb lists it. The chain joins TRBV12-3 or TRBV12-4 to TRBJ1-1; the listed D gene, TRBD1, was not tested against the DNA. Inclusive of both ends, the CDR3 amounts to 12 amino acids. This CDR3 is CASTRVHTEAFS.

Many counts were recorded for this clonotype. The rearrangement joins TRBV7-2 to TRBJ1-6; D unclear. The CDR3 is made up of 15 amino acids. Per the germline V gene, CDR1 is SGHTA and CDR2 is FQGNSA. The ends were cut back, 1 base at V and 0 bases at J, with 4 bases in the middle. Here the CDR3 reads CASSLVGSYNSPLHF. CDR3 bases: TGTGCCAGCAGCTTAGTGGGCTCCTATAATTCACCCCTCCACTTT.

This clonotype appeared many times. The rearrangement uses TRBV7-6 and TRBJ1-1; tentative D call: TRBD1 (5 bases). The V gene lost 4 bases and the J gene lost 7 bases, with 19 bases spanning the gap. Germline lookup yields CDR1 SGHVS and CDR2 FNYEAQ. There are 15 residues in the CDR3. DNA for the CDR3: TGTGCCAGCAGCTACGGGACCCCGGCTGAGGGTGAAGCTTTCTTT. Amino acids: CASSYGTPAEGEAFF.

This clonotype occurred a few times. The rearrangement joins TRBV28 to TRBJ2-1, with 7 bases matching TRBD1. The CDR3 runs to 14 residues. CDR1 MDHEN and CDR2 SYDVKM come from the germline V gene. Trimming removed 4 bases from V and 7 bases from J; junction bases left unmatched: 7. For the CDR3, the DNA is TGTGCCAGCAGTTCGACAGGGTATGTGAATGAGCAGTTCTTC. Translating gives CASSSTGYVNEQFF. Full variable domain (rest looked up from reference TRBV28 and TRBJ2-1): DVKVTQSSRYLVKRTGEKVFLECVQDMDHENMFWYRQDPGLGLRLIYFSYDVKMKEKGDIPEGYSVSREKKERFSLILESASTNQTSMYLCASSSTGYVNEQFFGPGTRLTVL.

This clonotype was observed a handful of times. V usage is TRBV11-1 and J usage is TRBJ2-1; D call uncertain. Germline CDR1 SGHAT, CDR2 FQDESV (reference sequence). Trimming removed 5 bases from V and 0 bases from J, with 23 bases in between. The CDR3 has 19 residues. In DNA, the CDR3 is TGTGCCAGCAGCCCTGAACAGCAACCTACCTCCTACTCCTACAATGAGCAGTTCTTC. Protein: CASSPEQQPTSYSYNEQFF.

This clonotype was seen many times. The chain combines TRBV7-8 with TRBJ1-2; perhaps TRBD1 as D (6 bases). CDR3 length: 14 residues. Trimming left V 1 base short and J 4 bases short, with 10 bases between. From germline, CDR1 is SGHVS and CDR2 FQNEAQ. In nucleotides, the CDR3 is TGTGCCAGCAGCTTAGGCGGGGGCCTCTATGGCTACACCTTC. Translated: CASSLGGGLYGYTF.